This T cell receptor (beta chain) appears in the sequencing data of a study of cytomegalovirus exposure and HLA in healthy donors (TCRdb year 2017). Regarding the study in general: According to an earlier analysis of around 600 of the donors, roughly 180 million T cells yielded 90 million to 130 million unique TCR beta sequences and more than 250 Gb of sequence data. About 300 gigabases of sequencing data and approximately 93 million unique TCR sequences were included in an early release covering 550 to 800 HLA-typed donors. Among the roughly 390 genotyped donors, approximately 81% belonged to the genetic ancestry cluster associated with self-reported Caucasian donors. The aim of the study was to test whether cataloging public T cell receptors could identify signatures of past pathogen exposure. The study used immunosequencing to profile the T cell repertoires of some 600 subjects and linked those repertoires to cytomegalovirus serostatus. A separate validation cohort of approximately 130 different subjects was used in addition to the roughly 670-subject first cohort. To predict cytomegalovirus infection status, the study combined high-throughput TCR immunosequencing, statistical association of individual TCRs with disease status, and machine learning. A later analysis re-analyzed previously published TCR beta repertoires from roughly 600 donors and added high-resolution HLA genotyping to study TCR occurrence patterns. The later analysis used no new phenotypic data to find candidate immune exposures, relying instead on TCR beta sequences and their occurrence across donors. An earlier analysis of nearly 600 of the donors applied high-throughput TCR beta sequencing to assess whether each TCR beta V gene segment acted as functional or pseudogenic. Donor age, sex, ethnicity and CMV serostatus were compiled together with the repertoire data. A later genetic analysis used genome-wide SNP genotypes for about 55% of the 666 donors, treating that subset as a discovery cohort. Every repertoire in the discovery cohort had been generated on one and the same sequencing platform. Class I and class II HLA loci were covered by the typing at four-digit resolution. Typing coverage differed by locus: A, B, C, DRB1 and DQB1 were typed in about 620-640 donors, DQA1 in 500 to 550, DPA1 in around 580, and DPB1 in 450 to 480. Roughly five DR-DQ haplotypes were handled as single units for association and clustering because linkage in the cohort was strong. Across some 400 genotyped donors of the cohort, an average of 235,054 unique TCR beta nucleotide sequences per donor were sequenced, and 15% to 20% of those sequences were non-productive.

General findings and caveats noted by the study authors: An association between a missense DCLRE1C variant and V-gene and J-gene trimming of TCR beta chains was found in a later genetic analysis and replicated in an independent cohort. Linkage disequilibrium might explain the correlated functional status among segregating V segments, but an unknown experimental factor could not be excluded. Specific HLA alleles were associated with 15,000 to 20,000 TCR beta sequences at a false discovery rate of 0.05 in a later analysis. A group of highly shared sequence variants was considered likely to be a technical artifact of the sequencing pipeline. A later analysis reported that several top co-occurrence clusters appeared linked to parvovirus B19, influenza, CMV and Epstein-Barr virus. In a later analysis, TCR association rates were found to vary across HLA loci, with the most associated TCRs seen for DRB1 alleles and the fewest for HLA-C alleles. Across donors, most TCR sequences were observed very rarely, whereas some public TCRs were present in many individuals. CMV serostatus was the only immune exposure information available for the cohort. The study listed approximately 150 TCR beta chains as associated with cytomegalovirus. Sequencing depth was assumed to be roughly uniform across donors in the presence/absence analyses, though that assumption may not hold. HLA typing was unavailable for some donors at each locus, so association tests used only the typed subset. Because counts were too low, about 15 rarely observed V segments, including chromosome 9 orphons, were left out of the earlier analysis of about 500 of the donors. The classifier was reported to diagnose cytomegalovirus status with high specificity and sensitivity in both the original cohort and the validation cohort. Assigning TCR associations to individual alleles was difficult when HLA alleles, especially DR and DQ, strongly co-occurred. In an earlier analysis of some 500 of the donors, most TCR beta V segments appeared in productive rearrangements about 87% or about 30% of the time, broadly matching IMGT annotations. The 87-base-pair reads could not distinguish some IMGT-functional V segments, including TRBV6-2 and TRBV6-3, so those segments were excluded. The authors suggested that the approach could potentially be extended to other disease states and immunological phenotypes. In a later analysis, most CMV-associated TCR beta chains were found to appear HLA-restricted, with HLA associations seemingly driven largely by CMV exposure. Only TCR beta chains were sequenced in this cohort, and the absence of alpha or paired-chain data limited detectable features. In vitro tests confirmed that a few of the cytomegalovirus-associated TCR beta chains recognize cytomegalovirus antigens. A later genetic analysis reported fewer N-insertions in productive TCRs among donors in an Asian-associated ancestry cluster than the approximately 700-donor mean. A further reported finding was that TCR beta sequences accurately predicted the HLA-A and HLA-B alleles for most subjects in the first cohort. A later analysis found that HLA-associated TCR beta chains were more clonally expanded and had lower generation probabilities than equally common non-associated chains.

The cohort comprised hundreds of healthy bone marrow donors. Cohort members were all nominally healthy when sampled, although unrecorded immune exposures were likely present. The donor was CMV seropositive and was included in the group of approximately 300 seropositive cohort members. A peripheral blood sample was collected from each donor, and TCR beta sequencing was performed on peripheral blood mononuclear cells. The Qiagen DNeasy Blood Extraction Kit was used to extract genomic DNA from the blood cell samples. Library construction relied on the immunoSEQ multiplex PCR assay. A mixture of 60 forward primers for TCR Vbeta segments and 13 reverse primers for TCR Jbeta segments was used in the multiplex PCR. The CDR3 region of rearranged TCR beta genes was amplified from genomic DNA by a multiplex PCR assay. The amplified TCR beta libraries were sequenced on the Illumina HiSeq System as 87-base-pair reads. As for the original processing: Across the 666 repertoires, a later analysis counted 75 million to 90 million unique TCR beta chains, some 11 million of which were shared by at least two donors. Raw reads were error-corrected and collapsed into unique sequences by a nearest-neighbor algorithm in which closely related sequences were merged to remove PCR and sequencing errors. Alignment of CDR3 sequences to IMGT reference sequences was used to assign V, D and J gene segments. Each retained sequence needed at least a six-nucleotide match to both a V gene segment and a J gene segment. Rearrangements were called productive when the CDR3 lacked stop codons and stayed in frame with V and J; all others were non-productive. Following IMGT convention, CDR3 was defined as the stretch from the second conserved V-encoded cysteine up to the conserved J-encoded phenylalanine. In an earlier analysis of just under 600 of the donors, sequences lacking an unambiguous match to a single V gene segment were excluded. An earlier analysis of 500 to 600 of the donors classified V segments as functional when productive rearrangements were above 56.7% and as segregating when the standard deviation between donors was above 5%. A statistical classification framework was built for diagnosing cytomegalovirus status from the catalog of TCR beta chain sequences. In a later analysis, TCR nucleotide sequences were compared against IMGT/GENE-DB human TR gene sequences so that V and J genes could be assigned. Using the TCRdist pipeline, a later analysis assigned CDR3 sequences along with most-parsimonious VDJ recombination scenarios. In a later analysis, every TCR beta chain was defined by the combination of its CDR3 amino acid sequence and its V-gene family, and reads without a unique V-gene family were dropped. In a later analysis, 500 to 700 highly shared, low-generation-probability nucleotide sequences were removed to address suspected cross-contamination and a sequencing artifact. In a later analysis, a clonal expansion index for each public chain was calculated from normalized within-repertoire ranks of inferred template counts. In a later analysis, generation probabilities were computed using a VDJ recombination model fitted to out-of-frame rearrangements, and the results were checked against IGoR. In a later analysis, TCR-TCR, TCR-HLA and TCR-CMV co-occurrence was scored with hypergeometric tests, and a repertoire-size bias correction was applied to TCR pairs. In a later analysis, false discovery rates were estimated by permuting HLA or CMV assignments 20 times. A later analysis grouped co-occurring TCRs with DBSCAN, adding TCRdist sequence similarity when clustering within HLA-allele-positive subsets. Repertoires with fewer than 30,000 or more than 120,000 public chains, plus five repertoires with anomalous nucleotide sharing, were excluded from co-occurrence clustering. Drawn from immuneACCESS, this table holds only the in-frame rearrangements with V and J called that TCRdb kept. Clones are partly lost; checked studies trace under half to an unresolved V gene and leave the rest unexplained. V and J calls and clone size are copied from that table; D and trimming were computed from the DNA. In all, the sample holds 110,000 or so clones, and roughly two thirds of those were seen once. The ten largest clones add up to about 8.3% of the sample.

In the case of this clone: Its antigen is unknown. Qualities for individual bases were not recorded, and no much larger clone is one base off.

Trimming at the junction amounts to 4 bases on V and 9 bases on J, and the germline ends lie 14 bases apart. The germline V gene supplies CDR1 SGHRS and CDR2 YFSETQ. The CDR3 contains 12 residues, cysteine and phenylalanine counted. Only the CDR3 region is kept as DNA, spanning 36 bases read in frame from base 1. The sequence derives from a man aged 18 to 29 in good health and CMV-seropositive. Sequenced material: PBMCs. This chain joins TRBV5-1 to TRBJ2-7; TRBD1 is perhaps the D gene, given 6 matching bases. The DNA sequence reads TGCGCCAGCAGCACACAGGACAGTTCGCAGTACTTC. It translates to CASSTQDSSQYF.